This T cell receptor (beta chain) was sequenced during a study of OX40 agonist ivuxolimab in advanced cancers. Turning to the study itself: Partial responses were achieved by three patients, one with hepatocellular carcinoma and two with cutaneous melanoma.

Study outcomes and limitations: The investigators did not determine what antigen specificity the expanded peripheral T cells had. Researchers report that CD8+ T cells had, on average, more expanded clones than CD4+. CD4+ and CD8+ blood T cells expanded clonally by week 6 at 0.1 to 3.0 mg/kg.

This clone was observed once. Its antigen is undetermined. In germline, CDR1 is MNHEY, CDR2 SVGAGI. With 6 bases removed from V and 1 base from J, the gap between germline ends came to 12 bases. The CDR3 extends over 14 amino acids. The repertoire was sequenced with immunoSEQ multiplex PCR; TCRdb's copy has only in-frame clones and lacks some. The sample yields tens of thousands of clones, roughly four fifths seen once. The rearrangement joins TRBV6-5 to TRBJ1-2, with D uncertain. This TCR was sampled from an adult with an advanced solid tumor such as melanoma, head and neck, liver or kidney cancer. The sample consisted of CD4+ or CD8+ T cells sorted from blood, taken in a trial of the OX40 agonist ivuxolimab. The CDR3 loop reads CASRPGIFNYGYTF. Written as DNA, the CDR3 is TGTGCCAGCAGACCTGGGATCTTTAACTATGGCTACACCTTC.